In its sample, the clone carrying this T cell receptor beta chain was seen once. This specimen comes from a study of T cell changes during pregnancy in multiple sclerosis. Sequencing was performed with immunoSEQ multiplex PCR; in TCRdb, only in-frame clones are kept and a portion is missing. The sample records tens of thousands of clones, approximately 91% being singletons. The ends were cut back, 5 bases at V and 1 base at J, with 15 bases in the middle. Germline CDR1 SGHNT, CDR2 YENEEA. The length of the CDR3 is 15 residues. Material: peripheral blood, obtained after pregnancy. This sequence joins TRBV11-3 and TRBJ2-7, with a tentative D call TRBD2 (5 bases). This receptor was obtained from a female donor with multiple sclerosis, enrolled in a pregnancy study. CDR3 loop: CASSPGEFRSYEQYF. In nucleotides, the CDR3 is TGTGCCAGCAGCCCCGGGGAGTTTCGGTCCTACGAGCAGTACTTC.